One and the same sample provided the 16 T cell receptor beta chains below, sequenced in a study of beta chain features in type 1 diabetes. Their recognized antigens are unknown. Study results and caveats: Moderate yet significant TCRB CDR3 shortening was seen in Type 1 diabetes patients in all four CD4+ subsets.

Expressed TCRB transcripts were sequenced because the entire RNA isolate underwent reverse transcription. The repertoire was sequenced with immunoSEQ multiplex PCR; TCRdb's copy has only in-frame clones and lacks some. The sample lists about 370,000 clones; 9.6% were seen once. Sequenced: central memory CD4+ T cells from blood. These receptors all stem from a young man with type 1 diabetes.

The V gene is TRBV4-3, the J gene TRBJ2-1, with a tentative D call TRBD1 (5 bases). CDR1 and CDR2 from the germline V gene are LGHNA and YSLEER. V lost 2 bases, J lost 0 bases, and 14 bases lay in between. The CDR3 sequence is 17 residues long. The chain's CDR3 is CASSQSPRVSSYNEQFF. CDR3 DNA sequence: TGCGCCAGCAGCCAATCACCCAGGGTGAGCTCCTACAATGAGCAGTTCTTC.

There are many counts of this clone. This sequence joins TRBV16 and TRBJ1-5; no definite D call. The CDR3 is 17 amino acids. Trimming cost V 0 bases and J 0 bases, with 12 bases left between them. Germline CDR1 and CDR2: KGHSY and FQNENV. For the CDR3, the DNA is TGTGCCAGCAGCCAATCGAGTGGCAGCAATAGCAATCAGCCCCAGCATTTT. Protein sequence: CASSQSSGSNSNQPQHF.

This rearrangement joins TRBV7-9 to TRBJ2-2; a weak D match, TRBD1 (6 bases). The V end lost 1 base, the J end lost 6 bases, and 15 bases lay between the germline ends. The CDR3 covers 16 residues. Germline lookup yields CDR1 SEHNR and CDR2 FQNEAQ (reference sequence). CDR3 bases: TGTGCCAGCAGCTTAGTATACGACAGGTTGTCCGGGGAGCTGTTTTTT. It translates to CASSLVYDRLSGELFF.

This clone came up a few times. The gene calls are TRBV10-3 and TRBJ1-5, with D unclear. Trimming pared 7 bases from V and 5 bases from J, leaving 12 bases between. The CDR3 length is 13 residues. CDR1 and CDR2 (germline): ENHRY, SYGVKD. CDR3 bases: TGTGCCATCAACGAGGACCGCGATCAGCCCCAGCATTTT. Encoded protein: CAINEDRDQPQHF.

A remark on this clone: In the same sample, other DNA sequences code for this CDR3. The chain carries TRBV7-2 and TRBJ2-7; 7 bases fit TRBD2. The germline CDR1 and CDR2 sequences are SGHTA and FQGNSA. This CDR3 has 15 residues. V gave up 5 bases and J gave up 3 bases; unmatched junction bases: 10. The CDR3 sequence is CASSLLGIAGYEQYF. For the CDR3, the DNA is TGTGCCAGCAGCCTACTTGGAATAGCGGGCTACGAGCAGTACTTC.

The V and J genes are TRBV5-1 and TRBJ1-5; D not certain. V lost 4 bases and J 11 bases, leaving 10 bases between the germline ends. The CDR3 covers 11 residues. Germline CDR1 SGHRS, CDR2 YFSETQ. This CDR3 is CASSPRPAQHF. In nucleotides, the CDR3 is TGCGCCAGCAGCCCCCGCCCGGCCCAGCATTTT.

The chain recombines TRBV28 with TRBJ2-7; D is ambiguous. This CDR3 comprises 13 residues. Trimming removed 0 bases at V and 3 bases at J, with 6 bases between. Germline lookup yields CDR1 MDHEN and CDR2 SYDVKM. The CDR3 is CASSLWGNYEQYF. CDR3 bases: TGTGCCAGCAGTTTATGGGGGAACTACGAGCAGTACTTC. The variable domain in full, with the rest retrieved from reference TRBV28 and TRBJ2-7, is DVKVTQSSRYLVKRTGEKVFLECVQDMDHENMFWYRQDPGLGLRLIYFSYDVKMKEKGDIPEGYSVSREKKERFSLILESASTNQTSMYLCASSLWGNYEQYFGPGTRLTVT.

In this sample, this clone turned up a few times. The chain recombines TRBV5-1 with TRBJ2-5, with 7 bases that match TRBD1. Germline loops: CDR1 SGHRS, CDR2 YFSETQ. V dropped 4 bases and J dropped 3; count of bases not matched to a gene: 9. The CDR3 length is 15 residues. The CDR3 DNA follows: TGCGCCAGCAGCCCCAACAGGGGCGATGAAGAGACCCAGTACTTC. Translation: CASSPNRGDEETQYF.

The chain employs TRBV29-1 and TRBJ1-2; 7 nucleotides line up with TRBD1. The CDR3 runs to 11 residues. Trimming cost V 6 bases and J 9 bases; bases outside gene matches: 7. Germline loops: CDR1 SQVTM, CDR2 ANQGSEA. The CDR3 DNA reads TGCAGCGTCGACAGGGAGACCAGCTACACCTTC. Translated: CSVDRETSYTF.

A few counts support this clone. The V call is TRBV7-2, the J call TRBJ2-3; 7 nucleotides agree with TRBD2. The J segment lost 3 bases and the V segment lost 1 base, leaving 7 bases of the junction unmatched. The germline gives CDR1 SGHTA, CDR2 FQGNSA. The CDR3 extends over 16 amino acids. The CDR3 sequence: CASSLGTGGATDTQYF. The CDR3 DNA sequence: TGTGCCAGCAGCTTAGGGACGGGAGGAGCGACAGATACGCAGTATTTT.

A few counts support this clone. V is TRBV19 and J is TRBJ1-1; TRBD1 matches at 8 bases. J was trimmed by 3 bases and V by 5 bases; bases with no gene match: 8. The CDR3 runs 15 residues. Germline loops: CDR1 LNHDA, CDR2 SQIVND (reference sequence). The CDR3 DNA follows: TGTGCCAGTAGTTTCCTCAGGGGGCGCGACACTGAAGCTTTCTTT. Translating it yields CASSFLRGRDTEAFF.

Concerning this clone itself: At one boundary the junction diverges from the germline segment, which might be a read error. This specimen includes other DNA sequences encoding the same CDR3. The V gene is TRBV9, the J gene TRBJ1-3, with D unclear. CDR3 length: 15 residues. Germline V lookup: CDR1 SGDLS, CDR2 YYNGEE. This CDR3 is CASSVVPISGNTIYF. For the CDR3, the DNA is TGCGCCAGCAGCGTAGTCCCGATCTCTGGAAACACCATATATTTT. The full variable domain, its missing parts supplied by reference TRBV9 and TRBJ1-3, is DSGVTQTPKHLITATGQRVTLRCSPRSGDLSVYWYQQSLDQGLQFLIQYYNGEERAKGNILERFSAQQFPDLHSELNLSSLELGDSALYFCASSVVPISGNTIYFGEGSWLTVV.

The chain is built from TRBV5-1 and TRBJ2-7; perhaps D is TRBD1 or TRBD2 (5 bases each). Germline assignment: CDR1 SGHRS and CDR2 YFSETQ. V shed 4 bases and J shed 6 bases, with 14 bases lying between them. This CDR3 region has 13 residues. CDR3 sequence: CASSGEGAGEQYF. CDR3 nucleotides: TGCGCCAGCAGCGGAGAAGGGGCGGGCGAGCAGTACTTC.

V usage is TRBV29-1 and J usage is TRBJ2-5; TRBD1 matches 10 bases. The CDR3 is 15 amino acids. Germline assignment: CDR1 SQVTM and CDR2 ANQGSEA. Trimming cost V 6 bases and J 1 base; bases outside gene matches: 8. This CDR3 is CSVATGTGVQETQYF. CDR3 in DNA: TGCAGCGTAGCTACCGGGACAGGGGTCCAAGAGACCCAGTACTTC.

The rearrangement joins TRBV29-1 to TRBJ2-7; 9 nucleotides match TRBD1. This CDR3 comprises 14 residues. The germline CDR1 and CDR2 sequences are SQVTM and ANQGSEA. Trimming cost V 4 bases and J 2 bases; bases outside gene matches: 6. CDR3 amino acids: CSVAAGTGTYEQYF. CDR3 nucleotides: TGCAGCGTTGCCGCCGGGACAGGGACCTACGAGCAGTACTTC.

This clone was seen a handful of times. The genes are TRBV5-4 and TRBJ2-7; no reliable D call. The CDR3 loop spans 11 amino acids. The V gene's germline CDR1 is SGHNT and CDR2 YYREEE (reference sequence). Trimming took off 4 bases at V and 7 bases at J, with 9 bases between the two ends. The CDR3 here is CASSPLVEQYF. The CDR3 DNA reads TGTGCCAGCAGCCCTCTAGTGGAGCAGTACTTC.